This T cell receptor (beta chain) was recorded in a study of T cells after yellow fever vaccination. Study observations and caveats: Abundant bulk-derived clonotypes could contaminate FACS-sorted repertoires. Overall, a small share of clonotypes was seen in both CD4 and CD8 compartments. On re-exposure, the response was weaker but peaked faster, at day 5 versus 15.

This clonotype was found a few times. Its antigen is not known. The CDR3 spans 13 residues. CDR1 and CDR2 (germline): KGHSH, LQKENI. V lost 8 bases and J 9 bases, leaving 20 bases between the germline ends. By 5'RACE template switching, TCR cDNA was produced, with a universal primer site and UMIs added in the process. TCRdb independently ran MiXCR on the 5' RACE reads; one entry per CDR3 protein. The profile shows about 360,000 distinct CDR3 sequences, approximately 5.7% of them singletons. The receptor was isolated from a man aged 30 to 39 who received the YFV17D yellow fever vaccine. The sample in question was PBMCs, obtained 5 days after the yellow fever booster vaccination. This chain uses TRBV18 with TRBJ2-7; D may be TRBD2 (6 bases). The DNA of the CDR3 is TGTGCCAGCGGGAGGTCTGACGCCACGGTGCAGTACTTC. This codes for CASGRSDATVQYF. Full variable domain (missing parts from reference TRBV18 and TRBJ2-7): NAGVMQNPRHLVRRRGQEARLRCSPMKGHSHVYWYRQLPEEGLKFMVYLQKENIIDESGMPKERFSAEFPKEGPSILRIQQVVRGDSAAYFCASGRSDATVQYFGPGTRLTVT.